These 9 T cell receptor beta chains were sequenced from one sample in a study of regulatory T cells in long-lasting Graves disease. Time point meaning: persistent/refractory GD, antithyroid drugs over 5 years with positive TRAb. Following extraction of RNA from PBMCs, that RNA was used to make the TCR library. Arm-PCR with iRepertoire HTBI primers amplified the CDR3 regions for these TCR beta libraries. TCRdb reanalysed the multiplex PCR reads using MiXCR and keeps one entry per CDR3 protein. The sample includes 300,000 to 500,000 distinct CDR3 sequences, roughly 20% of them seen just once. This specimen was peripheral blood mononuclear cells (PBMCs), taken when the disease was refractory, from a patient treated with antithyroid drugs. These receptors all come from a female donor with Graves disease.

This chain uses TRBV5-1 with TRBJ2-5; TRBD1 matches at 7 bases. V was pared by 2 bases and J by 4 bases, with 5 bases of the junction left unmatched. The germline V gene encodes CDR1 SGHRS and CDR2 YFSETQ. This CDR3 has 14 amino acids. CDR3 sequence reads: CASSFSGTVETQYF. The CDR3 DNA follows: TGCGCCAGCAGCTTTTCGGGGACAGTAGAGACCCAGTACTTC.

In its sample, this clonotype was seen a few times. This chain joins TRBV5-1 and TRBJ1-6; no clear D gene. V lost 5 bases, J lost 6 bases, and 18 bases lay in between. Per the germline V gene, CDR1 is SGHRS and CDR2 is YFSETQ. The CDR3 contains 16 residues. CDR3 in amino acids: CASSVGRWQTNSPLHF. In nucleotides, the CDR3 is TGCGCCAGCAGTGTCGGGAGGTGGCAGACTAATTCACCCCTCCACTTT.

This clonotype occurred many times. The V call is TRBV6-5, the J call TRBJ2-7; 7 nucleotides agree with TRBD2. The CDR3 length is 14 residues. Per the germline V gene, CDR1 is MNHEY and CDR2 is SVGAGI. After removal of 2 bases from V and 2 bases from J, the junction contained 3 bases not matched to a gene. CDR3: CASSYNGLAYEQYF. As DNA, the CDR3 is TGTGCCAGCAGTTACAACGGACTAGCCTACGAGCAGTACTTC.

To note about this clonotype: It may be a read error: a sequence one base away is much more abundant. CDR3 bases: TGTGCCTGTACCTGGACAGGGCAAACCGGGGAGCTGTTTTTT. Amino acid sequence: CACTWTGQTGELFF. This rearrangement joins TRBV2 to TRBJ2-2; 8 nucleotides agree with TRBD1. With V trimmed by 11 bases and J by 5 bases, 10 bases remained unmatched. This CDR3 contains 14 residues. Looked up from germline, CDR1 is SNHLY and CDR2 is FYNNEI.

Worth noting for this clonotype: This may be a read error: a much more frequent sequence differs by one nucleotide. The chain uses TRBV2 and TRBJ1-5; 7 nucleotides line up with TRBD1. Trimming took 6 bases from V and 5 from J; bases not matched to a gene: 10. This CDR3 region has 15 residues. Germline V lookup: CDR1 SNHLY, CDR2 FYNNEI. CDR3 residues: CASRQQGRRDQPQHF. CDR3 sequence (DNA): TGTGCCAGCAGACAACAGGGGAGGCGGGATCAGCCCCAGCATTTT.

The chain recombines TRBV19 with TRBJ2-5, with D perhaps being TRBD1 or TRBD2 (5 bases each). The germline V and J ends were trimmed by 4 bases and 5 bases, with 14 bases remaining between them. The CDR3 has 14 amino acids. Germline V gene lookup returns CDR1 LNHDA and CDR2 SQIVND (reference sequence). The chain's CDR3 is CASSRGTTAETQYF. In nucleotides, the CDR3 is TGTGCCAGTAGTAGAGGGACGACGGCCGAGACCCAGTACTTC.

This clonotype was detected only a few times. V is TRBV6-1 and J is TRBJ2-2; 10 bases align to TRBD1. From germline, CDR1 is MNHNS and CDR2 SASEGT. Germline trimming cut 11 bases from V and 4 bases from J; bases unmatched to any gene: 7. This CDR3 spans 14 amino acids. The CDR3 region has the DNA TGTGCCGCCAACCGGGACAGGGGCACCGGGGAGCTGTTTTTT. Translated, it gives CAANRDRGTGELFF.

This clonotype was seen ten or more times. The V and J genes are TRBV7-2 and TRBJ2-7, with 8 bases identical to TRBD1. The CDR3 is 13 residues long. The germline CDR1 and CDR2 sequences are SGHTA and FQGNSA. J lost 9 bases, V lost 8 bases, and 12 bases had no gene match. The CDR3 loop reads CASSLTGAQGQYF. CDR3 DNA: TGTGCCAGCTCCCTGACAGGGGCTCAGGGGCAGTACTTC. The full variable domain, with the rest looked up from reference TRBV7-2 and TRBJ2-7, is GAGVSQSPSNKVTEKGKDVELRCDPISGHTALYWYRQSLGQGLEFLIYFQGNSAPDKSGLPSDRFSAERTGGSVSTLTIQRTQQEDSAVYLCASSLTGAQGQYFGPGTRLTVT.

This clonotype was observed a handful of times. The rearrangement links TRBV5-1 to TRBJ1-2; D unresolved. Deletions cut 6 bases from V and 1 base from J, with 16 bases between. Germline values: CDR1 SGHRS, CDR2 YFSETQ. This CDR3 contains 15 residues. The CDR3 here is CASTSLGGVNYGYTF. As DNA, the CDR3 is TGCGCCAGCACCTCCCTAGGCGGGGTTAACTATGGCTACACCTTC.